The 26 T cell receptor beta chains in this list originate from one sample, sequenced in a study of T cells in narcolepsy. TCRdb's table, derived via immunoSEQ multiplex PCR, lists solely in-frame clones and lacks some. The sample records some 30,000 clones, 70% to 90% being singletons. Sequencing was carried out using memory (CD45RA-) CD4+ T cells from blood. Receptor source: a human donor in good health.

The V and J genes are TRBV30 and TRBJ2-1, with 11 positions matching TRBD2. Trimming removed 0 bases from V and 0 bases from J; junction bases left unmatched: 10. The CDR3 extends over 19 amino acids. The V gene's germline CDR1 is GTSNPN and CDR2 SVGIG (reference sequence). As DNA, the CDR3 is TGTGCCTGGAGTGTACTAGGTAGCGGGAGGGCGAGCTCCTACAATGAGCAGTTCTTC. It specifies CAWSVLGSGRASSYNEQFF.

The V gene is TRBV12-5, the J gene TRBJ2-1; D is perhaps TRBD1 (6 bases). The CDR3 loop spans 15 amino acids. Germline V gene data show CDR1 as LGHNT and CDR2 as FRNRAP. Trimming pared 6 bases from V and 2 bases from J, leaving 14 bases between. CDR3 DNA: TGTGCTAGTGGCACACAGGGTTTTACCTACAATGAGCAGTTCTTC. The encoded protein is CASGTQGFTYNEQFF.

This rearrangement joins TRBV7-9 to TRBJ1-1; a possible D gene is TRBD1 (6 bases). CDR3 length equals 15 residues. Germline lookup yields CDR1 SEHNR and CDR2 FQNEAQ (reference sequence). V was pared by 0 bases and J by 11 bases, with 19 bases between. The CDR3 reads CASSLAGGARETAFF. The CDR3 DNA reads as TGTGCCAGCAGCTTAGCTGGGGGGGCGAGGGAGACGGCTTTCTTT.

The chain is built from TRBV7-8 and TRBJ1-2, with 7 bases identical to TRBD1. This CDR3 comprises 14 residues. V lost 5 bases and J lost 4; bases outside the gene matches: 7. CDR1 is SGHVS and CDR2 is FQNEAQ in the germline V gene. CDR3 bases: TGTGCCAGCAGCCTCGGACAGGTTTCCTATGGCTACACCTTC. This gives the protein CASSLGQVSYGYTF.

For this clone: This specimen includes other DNA sequences encoding the same CDR3. This rearrangement joins TRBV29-1 to TRBJ2-7; the D gene is possibly TRBD2 (6 bases). Germline values: CDR1 SQVTM, CDR2 ANQGSEA. V dropped 6 bases and J dropped 0 bases, with 15 bases sitting between them. The CDR3 loop spans 14 amino acids. This chain's CDR3 is CSVSGTRGSYEQYF. For the CDR3, the DNA is TGCAGCGTGTCCGGGACTCGAGGCTCCTACGAGCAGTACTTC.

The CDR3 region is CASSNRDRDEKLFF. The CDR3 DNA reads TGTGCCAGCAGCAACCGGGACAGGGACGAAAAACTGTTTTTT. The V and J genes are TRBV14 and TRBJ1-4; 9 nucleotides match TRBD1. V gave up 5 bases and J gave up 8 bases; unmatched junction bases: 6. CDR1 is SGHDN and CDR2 is FVKESK in the germline V gene. This CDR3 is 14 amino acids long.

V usage is TRBV5-6 and J usage is TRBJ2-7, with D perhaps TRBD1 (6 bases). The CDR3 extends over 14 amino acids. The V end lost 1 base, the J end lost 1 base, and 9 bases lay between the germline ends. Germline V lookup: CDR1 SGHDT, CDR2 YYEEEE. CDR3 sequence (DNA): TGTGCCAGCAGCTTGCAGGGGTCTTCCTACGAGCAGTACTTC. Its translation is CASSLQGSSYEQYF.

The V and J genes are TRBV12-5 and TRBJ1-5; TRBD1 matches 7 bases. The trim removed 7 bases at V and 1 base at J, leaving 10 bases unmatched. CDR1 and CDR2 (germline): LGHNT, FRNRAP. This CDR3 has 16 amino acids. The CDR3 DNA reads as TGTGCTAGTGCTAAACAACAGGGGATAAGCAATCAGCCCCAGCATTTT. Protein: CASAKQQGISNQPQHF.

This chain links TRBV7-9 with TRBJ1-5; D uncertain. V gave up 5 bases and J gave up 0 bases, with 8 bases separating them. Germline lookup yields CDR1 SEHNR and CDR2 FQNEAQ (reference sequence). CDR3 size: 14 residues. The chain's CDR3 is CASSTYDSNQPQHF. DNA of the CDR3: TGTGCCAGCAGCACTTATGATAGCAATCAGCCCCAGCATTTT. The whole variable domain, filled in from reference TRBV7-9 and TRBJ1-5, reads DTGVSQNPRHKITKRGQNVTFRCDPISEHNRLYWYRQTLGQGPEFLTYFQNEAQLEKSRLLSDRFSAERPKGSFSTLEIQRTEQGDSAMYLCASSTYDSNQPQHFGDGTRLSIL.

This clone was detected once. This rearrangement joins TRBV30 to TRBJ2-5, with TRBD1 matching over 7 bases. This CDR3 is 15 amino acids long. Germline lookup yields CDR1 GTSNPN and CDR2 SVGIG (reference sequence). Trimming at V came to 2 bases and at J to 5 bases, leaving 11 bases not matched to a gene. Here the CDR3 reads CAWSNGKGAGETQYF. In DNA form, the CDR3 reads TGTGCCTGGAGTAATGGGAAGGGGGCGGGTGAGACCCAGTACTTC.

V usage is TRBV7-8 and J usage is TRBJ2-2; the match to TRBD2 covers 14 bases. The germline gives CDR1 SGHVS, CDR2 FQNEAQ. The CDR3 contains 17 residues. V gave up 2 bases and J gave up 6 bases; unmatched junction bases: 5. The CDR3 loop reads CASSLPGLAGASGELFF. CDR3 sequence (DNA): TGTGCCAGCAGCTTACCGGGACTAGCGGGAGCCTCCGGGGAGCTGTTTTTT. The full variable domain, with the rest looked up from reference TRBV7-8 and TRBJ2-2, is GAGVSQSPRYKVAKRGQDVALRCDPISGHVSLFWYQQALGQGPEFLTYFQNEAQLDKSGLPSDRFFAERPEGSVSTLKIQRTQQEDSAVYLCASSLPGLAGASGELFFGEGSRLTVL.

The chain uses TRBV9 and TRBJ2-3; TRBD2 matches 9 bases. With 5 bases clipped from V and 4 bases from J, the junction kept 8 bases outside the gene matches. The CDR3 runs to 15 residues. The germline gives CDR1 SGDLS, CDR2 YYNGEE. CDR3 in DNA: TGTGCCAGCAGTTCTACTAGCGGGCCCCCAGATACGCAGTATTTT. It yields the protein CASSSTSGPPDTQYF.

The genes are TRBV7-9 and TRBJ1-5, with D hard to call. The CDR3 is 13 amino acids. Germline V CDR1 and CDR2: SEHNR, FQNEAQ (reference sequence). V gave up 1 base and J gave up 1 base, with 2 bases separating them. The CDR3 nucleotides are TGTGCCAGCAGCTTAGACAGCAATCAGCCCCAGCATTTT. Translating gives CASSLDSNQPQHF.

V gene TRBV21-1 combines with J gene TRBJ2-7. TRBV21-1 is tagged as a pseudogene. This CDR3 contains 17 residues. CDR3 sequence: CATPPRMWDPSGYEQYF. The CDR3 DNA is TGTGCCACCCCCCCGCGGATGTGGGACCCGTCAGGGTACGAGCAGTACTTC.

This clone was observed a handful of times. This rearrangement joins TRBV6-6 to TRBJ2-1, with D possibly being TRBD2 (5 bases). V was trimmed by 5 bases and J by 0 bases, leaving 11 bases between them. Germline loops: CDR1 MNHNY, CDR2 SVGAGI (reference sequence). This CDR3 has 15 residues. The CDR3, as DNA: TGTGCCAGCAGTACGCGGGTTCGCTCCTACAATGAGCAGTTCTTC. Amino acids: CASSTRVRSYNEQFF.

CDR3 protein: CASIWGQASYEQYF. CDR3 DNA sequence: TGTGCCAGCATCTGGGGACAGGCTTCCTACGAGCAGTACTTC. This chain joins TRBV6-1 and TRBJ2-7; 8 bases fit TRBD1. The CDR3 spans 14 residues. Germline V gene lookup returns CDR1 MNHNS and CDR2 SASEGT. V lost 7 bases and J lost 1; bases outside the gene matches: 6.

V gene TRBV19 combines with J gene TRBJ2-5, with 7 bases that match TRBD2. Trimming took 6 bases from V and 5 from J; bases not matched to a gene: 3. This CDR3 is 12 amino acids long. Germline-derived CDR1 and CDR2 are LNHDA and SQIVND (reference sequence). CDR3 bases: TGTGCCAGTAGGCAAGCGGGGGAGACCCAGTACTTC. Translating it yields CASRQAGETQYF.

The chain is built from TRBV6-6 and TRBJ2-1; 7 bases agree with TRBD2. The V and J ends lost 5 bases and 0 bases, in that order; junction bases with no gene match: 7. Germline V gene data show CDR1 as MNHNY and CDR2 as SVGAGI (reference sequence). CDR3 length: 16 amino acids. The CDR3 sequence: CASSALGGSSYNEQFF. As DNA, the CDR3 is TGTGCCAGCAGTGCCCTGGGGGGGAGCTCCTACAATGAGCAGTTCTTC.

CDR3 loop: CASSWTGGGNEKLFF. The CDR3 DNA follows: TGCGCCAGCAGCTGGACAGGGGGAGGGAATGAAAAACTGTTTTTT. This chain uses TRBV5-1 with TRBJ1-4, with 10 bases lining up with TRBD1. V shed 3 bases and J 5 bases; nucleotides not matched to a gene: 4. This CDR3 is 15 amino acids long. The V gene's germline CDR1 is SGHRS and CDR2 YFSETQ. Based on the CDR3 plus reference TRBV5-1 and TRBJ1-4, the full variable domain is KAGVTQTPRYLIKTRGQQVTLSCSPISGHRSVSWYQQTPGQGLQFLFEYFSETQRNKGNFPGRFSGRQFSNSRSEMNVSTLELGDSALYLCASSWTGGGNEKLFFGSGTQLSVL.

The rearrangement links TRBV29-1 to TRBJ2-7; unclear D gene. The ends were cut back, 4 bases at V and 2 bases at J, with 9 bases in the middle. CDR1 and CDR2 (germline): SQVTM, ANQGSEA. CDR3 length: 12 residues. The CDR3 region is CSVVYGTYEQYF. DNA of the CDR3: TGCAGCGTTGTTTACGGTACCTACGAGCAGTACTTC.

The chain is built from TRBV19 and TRBJ1-2, with TRBD1 matching over 11 bases. The CDR3 is 14 residues long. CDR1 and CDR2 (germline): LNHDA, SQIVND (reference sequence). Trimming cost V 5 bases and J 6 bases; bases outside gene matches: 5. The CDR3 protein is CASSYGTGGHGYTF. The CDR3 nucleotides read TGTGCCAGTAGTTACGGGACAGGGGGACATGGCTACACCTTC.

V and J are TRBV5-1 and TRBJ2-7, with D possibly being TRBD1 or TRBD2 (5 bases each). The germline gives CDR1 SGHRS, CDR2 YFSETQ. V was cut by 4 bases and J by 1 base, with 15 bases left in between. This CDR3 region has 15 residues. CDR3 residues: CASSPRDGVSYEQYF. The DNA for the CDR3 is TGCGCCAGCAGCCCCCGGGACGGTGTATCCTACGAGCAGTACTTC.

A single count supports this clone. The junction differs from germline at one of its ends, possibly a read error. The chain carries TRBV19 and TRBJ2-7, with D tentatively TRBD2 (7 bases). The CDR3 runs to 15 residues. Germline loops: CDR1 LNHDA, CDR2 SQIVND (reference sequence). The CDR3 sequence is CASSRTRGPSYEQYF. CDR3 DNA: TGTGCCAGCAGTAGGACGCGGGGGCCCTCCTACGAGCAGTACTTC.

V gene TRBV6-7 combines with J gene TRBJ2-3; 8 bases line up with TRBD2. TRBV6-7 is an open reading frame whose function is uncertain. The CDR3 sequence is 17 residues long. Trimming removed 5 bases from V and 6 bases from J; junction bases left unmatched: 16. The DNA for the CDR3 is TGTGCCAGCAGTCCTCTCTCCCAGCGGGAGTATATTGATACGCAGTATTTT. Its translation is CASSPLSQREYIDTQYF.

The rearrangement uses TRBV7-9 and TRBJ2-7; D gene ambiguous. CDR1 is SEHNR, CDR2 FQNEAQ, per germline (reference sequence). There are 12 residues in the CDR3. The V and J ends lost 5 bases and 6 bases respectively, with 11 bases between them. The CDR3 sequence: CASSRKELEQYF. The CDR3, as DNA: TGTGCCAGCAGCCGCAAGGAGCTCGAGCAGTACTTC. The variable domain in full, completed from reference TRBV7-9 and TRBJ2-7, reads DTGVSQNPRHKITKRGQNVTFRCDPISEHNRLYWYRQTLGQGPEFLTYFQNEAQLEKSRLLSDRFSAERPKGSFSTLEIQRTEQGDSAMYLCASSRKELEQYFGPGTRLTVT.

The gene calls are TRBV4-1 and TRBJ2-3, with 15 positions matching TRBD2. The V and J ends lost 3 bases and 1 base, in that order; junction bases with no gene match: 11. This CDR3 is built from 20 residues. The germline gives CDR1 MGHRA, CDR2 YSYEKL. CDR3 sequence (DNA): TGCGCCAGCAGCCAGAAGGGACTAGCGGGGGGCACGCACGGCACAGATACGCAGTATTTT. This gives the protein CASSQKGLAGGTHGTDTQYF.